This T cell receptor (beta chain) was sequenced during a study of blood T cell repertoires in COVID-19. Study overall: Collection of acute and convalescent COVID-19 samples took place in the United States, Italy and Spain. T cells, B-cell-depleted T cells, or PBMCs supplied cDNA or gDNA.

In the study's own analysis: Cell counts per sample came from amplifying reference gene primers. Clones were sequenced by immunoSEQ multiplex PCR, and TCRdb holds only the in-frame ones, with some missing. V and J calls and clone size follow that table, whereas D and trimming were derived from the DNA. The table records over 150,000 clones, more than 70% of them present only once. Enrolment of Seattle patients took place during active infection, and they were followed longitudinally. Germline assignment: CDR1 KGHDR and CDR2 SFDVKD. The CDR3 spans 16 residues. After removal of 4 bases from V and 5 bases from J, the junction contained 7 bases not matched to a gene.

The rearrangement uses TRBV24-1 and TRBJ2-1, with TRBD2 identical over 10 bases. Material: peripheral blood. The sequence came from a middle-aged man with COVID-19, enrolled during active disease. CDR3 sequence: CATSDPSSGRHNEQFF. CDR3 DNA sequence: TGTGCCACCAGTGACCCTTCTAGCGGGAGACACAATGAGCAGTTCTTC.